This entry concerns a single T cell receptor beta chain. Its antigen is still unknown. One junction end does not reproduce the germline sequence, and a read error may be involved. TCR libraries were built from about 400 ng RNA with the Immunoverse kit, using molecular barcoded adaptors covering alpha/delta and beta/gamma chains. TCR library preparation used the same RNA that went into transcriptome sequencing. Sequencing of the TCR libraries was done on an Illumina HiSeq 4000 with 2 x 150 cycles. The authors' pipeline ran thus. TCR reads were aligned to human V, D, J and C references and assembled into CDR3 clonotypes with MiXCR, including quality filtering and error correction. Clonotype counts and gene usage diversity were analyzed with the tcR package in R. Raw mapping reads were checked after the RNA-seq reads had been mapped by STAR aligner version 2.5.3a onto the human GRCh37 genome. To test the effect of sequencing depth on detected clonotypes, IR-seq fastq files were randomly downsampled using Seqtk 1.3. TCRdb reanalyzed the raw reads on its own, using fastp at Q25 for trimming and MiXCR for clone calling, and kept in-frame beta chains. CDR3 protein duplicates are merged, each entry listing the most common genes and DNA. TCRdb, rather than the study authors, made the V and J calls. This sample has tens of thousands of distinct CDR3 sequences in its table, and around 20% of those were observed once. 15% of the sample belongs to the ten largest clones.

The sample originates from a study of read filtering for tumor transcriptome and immune sequencing (dated by TCRdb to 2020 to 2022). At the level of the whole study: The cohort had around 16 male and approximately 14 female patients with a mean age of about 71 years, ranging from about 40 to 85. By revised international staging, roughly 8 patients were R-ISS I, some 17 were R-ISS II and roughly seven were R-ISS III. After DNase treatment, whole-transcriptome libraries were prepared using the TruSeq RNA Access Library Prep Kit. Per sample, about 4.05 to 11 million TCR-region mapped reads were obtained with IR-seq, compared with only roughly 80 to 1273 with RNA-seq. Using the same bone marrow samples, the study ran both targeted immune repertoire sequencing and bulk whole-transcriptome sequencing and then compared the TCR repertoires from each method. One of the main goals was to work out a read-filtering strategy for immune repertoire data, in particular whether clonotypes backed by only a single read should be removed. What the authors observed across the whole study: Single-read clonotypes made up roughly 80% of clonotypes but only roughly 3.6% of total reads in IR-seq, compared with approximately 75% of clonotypes and under 45% of reads in RNA-seq. The sorted CD138-negative fraction was composed of a mixed bone marrow immune population rather than of purified T cells. Compared with RNA-seq, IR-seq captured clonotypes at much greater depth and more reliably, and a smaller IR-seq throughput was enough to identify most of the shared clonotypes. The correlation between IR-seq and RNA-seq shared clonotype proportions rose when single-read clonotypes were removed.

Every patient had bone marrow sampled at the time of active disease. Isolation of bone marrow mononuclear cells was performed by Ficoll-Hypaque density gradient centrifugation. To remove myeloma plasma cells, the cells were labeled with CD138 magnetic microbeads on a MACS separator, and CD138-negative cells were then collected by negative selection. Flow cytometry with CD138 antibodies on an Attune NxT was used to check how pure the isolated cells were. TRIzol reagent was used to extract total RNA, which was then quantified with a NanoDrop spectrophotometer. For each patient, paired RNA-seq and IR-seq were run on the CD138-negative bone marrow sample from that patient. CDR1 SGHAT and CDR2 FQDESV are derived from the germline V gene (reference sequence). From the cysteine up to the phenylalanine, the CDR3 has a length of 16 residues. Only the CDR3 portion is preserved as DNA: 48 bases, with reading frame beginning at the first base.

The sequence derives from a donor older than 35 with multiple myeloma. Sequencing was performed on a population of CD138-negative cells sorted from bone marrow. The sample's cell subset or site, from its label and the paper: bone marrow mononuclear cells depleted of CD138+ plasma/myeloma cells by negative magnetic selection. Rearrangement joined TRBV11-1 to TRBJ2-3, with the D gene not clear enough to name. The CDR3 region reads CANSQTWCDYTDTQYF. The DNA sequence is as follows: TGTGCCAACAGCCAAACCTGGTGTGATTACACAGATACGCAGTATTTT.